A selection of T cell receptor beta chains follows, all from one sample in a study of blood T cell repertoires in COVID-19. The protocol was immunoSEQ multiplex PCR, while the TCRdb copy is restricted to in-frame clones and leaves out a portion. The sample lists approximately 300,000 clones, around 86% occurring once. The sequenced sample was peripheral blood. Receptor source: a woman between 45 and 65 years old with acute or convalescent COVID-19. The CDR3 runs from the conserved cysteine through the conserved F or W. A D gene is named only where the DNA matches it firmly. The size entry is marked missing in some rows and otherwise reads once, few, many or a size class.

clone_size | j_call | d_call | v_call | cdr3_nt | cdr3_aa
once | TRBJ2-3 | NA | TRBV19 | TGTGCCAGTAGTATTAAGGGGGCAGATACGCAGTATTTT | CASSIKGADTQYF
NA | TRBJ2-3 | NA | TRBV27 | TGTGCCAGCACTCCCGGTGGAGATACGCAGTATTTT | CASTPGGDTQYF
NA | TRBJ2-5 | TRBD2 | TRBV28 | TGTGCCAGCAGTTTCGGGGGAGGGAGGCAAGAGACCCAGTACTTC | CASSFGGGRQETQYF
NA | TRBJ1-5 | NA | TRBV7-2 | TGTGCCAGCAGCTTAGAGTCAGGGCTAAGCAATCAGCCCCAGCATTTT | CASSLESGLSNQPQHF
NA | TRBJ2-7 | NA | TRBV14 | TGTGCCAGCAGCCAAGAGTTTGTCTGGCCAGGGTTTGAAACCTACGAGCAGTACTTC | CASSQEFVWPGFETYEQYF
NA | TRBJ2-4 | NA | TRBV19 | TGTGCCAGTAGTATCAGACTAGGTTCCGCCAAAAACATTCAGTACTTC | CASSIRLGSAKNIQYF
NA | TRBJ1-2 | NA | TRBV28 | NA | CASSTSTVTSYGYTF
NA | TRBJ2-7 | NA | TRBV24-1 | TGTGCCACCAGTGATTCCCTAGAGGCCTACGAGCAGTACTTC | CATSDSLEAYEQYF
few | TRBJ1-1 | TRBD1 | TRBV7-8 | TGTGCCAGCAGCTTAGTCTGGGCAGGGGGTACTGAAGCTTTCTTT | CASSLVWAGGTEAFF
NA | TRBJ1-1 | NA | TRBV19 | TGTGCCAGTGGACTCAAGTCTGACACTGAAGCTTTCTTT | CASGLKSDTEAFF
once | TRBJ1-1 | NA | TRBV19 | TGTGCCAGTAGTGAGTTAAGGGGAGGAACTGAAGCTTTCTTT | CASSELRGGTEAFF
NA | TRBJ2-1 | TRBD2 | TRBV5-1 | TGCGCCAGCAGCCGGGACCCGACTAGCGAGTACAATGAGCAGTTCTTC | CASSRDPTSEYNEQFF
NA | TRBJ2-1 | NA | TRBV29-1 | TGCAGCGTTGTAAAAAGGGGGAATGACTACTGGGGCTCCGAAGAGCAGTTCTTC | CSVVKRGNDYWGSEEQFF
NA | TRBJ2-1 | TRBD1 | TRBV24-1 | TGTGCCACCAGTGACGGGACAGGGAACAATGAGCAGTTCTTC | CATSDGTGNNEQFF
few | TRBJ1-1 | NA | TRBV20-1 | TGCAGTGCTAGTTACCCTTATACAGTGAACACTGAAGCTTTCTTT | CSASYPYTVNTEAFF
NA | TRBJ2-7 | NA | TRBV5-1 | TGCGCCAGCAGCCCAGGACAGAACTCCTACGAGCAGTACTTC | CASSPGQNSYEQYF
NA | TRBJ1-1 | NA | TRBV7-3 | TGTGCCAGCAGCTTAAACGGACAAGGCACTGAAGCTTTCTTT | CASSLNGQGTEAFF
NA | TRBJ2-1 | NA | TRBV18 | TGTGCCAGCTCAACCACGGGGTACTCCTACAATGAGCAGTTCTTC | CASSTTGYSYNEQFF
few | TRBJ1-1 | TRBD1 | TRBV7-9 | TGTGCCAGCAGCTTAGGACAGGGAAATCCTGAAGCTTTCTTT | CASSLGQGNPEAFF
NA | TRBJ1-1 | TRBD1 | TRBV9 | TGTGCCAGCAGCGTAGCGCCGGGACAGGTTCTTAGGCACACTGAAGCTTTCTTT | CASSVAPGQVLRHTEAFF
NA | TRBJ2-7 | NA | TRBV7-2 | TGTGCCAGCAGCTTAGTATCAATGACTGACGAGCAGTACTTC | CASSLVSMTDEQYF
NA | TRBJ1-1 | NA | TRBV11-2 | TGTGCCAGCAGCTTAGACCTAACAGGGAACACTGAAGCTTTCTTT | CASSLDLTGNTEAFF
NA | TRBJ1-2 | NA | TRBV27 | TGTGCCAGCAGTTATGGCGGGGGCCGAGGCTACACCTTC | CASSYGGGRGYTF
NA | TRBJ2-5 | TRBD2 | TRBV28 | TGTGCCAGTGCCTGGCGGGAGGTTTTCGAGACCCAGTACTTC | CASAWREVFETQYF
NA | TRBJ2-3 | TRBD2 | TRBV9 | TGTGCCAGCAGCCCCCCCCTAGCGGCTAGCACAGATACGCAGTATTTT | CASSPPLAASTDTQYF
NA | TRBJ1-6 | NA | TRBV10-3 | TGTGCCATCAGTCTACAGGGAGTGATTAATTCACCCCTCCACTTT | CAISLQGVINSPLHF
NA | TRBJ1-5 | NA | TRBV27 | TGTGCCAGCAGTCCCGACAGGCGGTATAGCAATCAGCCCCAGCATTTT | CASSPDRRYSNQPQHF
NA | TRBJ2-7 | TRBD2 | TRBV9 | TGTGCCAGCAGCCGAGCGGGAGAGTCCTACGAGCAGTACTTC | CASSRAGESYEQYF
NA | TRBJ2-5 | TRBD1 | TRBV4-3 | TGCGCCAGCAGCCTCCGGACAGGGGGCAAAGAGACCCAGTACTTC | CASSLRTGGKETQYF
NA | TRBJ1-1 | NA | TRBV6-6 | TGTGCCAGCAGTCGACAGGTTTTAGGGAACACTGAAGCTTTCTTT | CASSRQVLGNTEAFF
NA | TRBJ2-5 | NA | TRBV10-3 | TGTGCCATCAGCCGCGACGGACTGAAGGAGACCCAGTACTTC | CAISRDGLKETQYF
NA | TRBJ2-3 | TRBD2 | TRBV4-2 | TGTGCCAGCAGCCAAGTAGGCGGGAGGGCCGGGACAGATACGCAGTATTTT | CASSQVGGRAGTDTQYF
NA | TRBJ2-1 | NA | TRBV28 | TGTGCCAGCAGTTTAGTCCAGGGCTCCTACAATGAGCAGTTCTTC | CASSLVQGSYNEQFF
NA | TRBJ2-2 | TRBD1 | TRBV15 | TGTGCCACCAGCAGCGGGACAGGGGGAACCGGGGAGCTGTTTTTT | CATSSGTGGTGELFF
NA | TRBJ2-2 | TRBD2 | TRBV6-5 | TGTGCCAGCAGCCCCGGGACTAGGAACACCGGGGAGCTGTTTTTT | CASSPGTRNTGELFF